This T cell receptor (beta chain) was recovered during a study of blood T cells in healthy people across ages. A word on this clonotype: The antigen remains undetermined.

Study-wide findings and caveats: More naive CD4+ cells and higher diversity marked long-lived donors relative to aged donors. Not knowing donor CMV status may have confounded expanded clonotype changes. Estimates of diversity drawn from one million T cells were considered underestimates.

Using a J-beta primer mix together with a sample-barcoded 5' primer, a second PCR was run for roughly 6 to 12 cycles. TCRdb reprocessed the 5' RACE reads with MiXCR, giving one entry per CDR3 protein. This sample yields 1.5 million to 2 million distinct CDR3 sequences, of which 28% are seen a single time; over 7% belongs to the top ten. CDR3 length: 13 amino acids. Germline V gene lookup returns CDR1 LGHNT and CDR2 FRNRAP. Trimming removed 2 bases from V and 2 bases from J, with 7 bases in between. Donors gave about 10 milliliters of peripheral blood apiece. This receptor was taken from a woman aged 25 to 45 in good health. This chain connects TRBV12-5 to TRBJ2-7, with no clear D. Material for sequencing was blood. The CDR3 bases are TGTGCTAGTGGTTTGACGGCTACCTACGAGCAGTACTTC. Protein: CASGLTATYEQYF.